This is a list of T cell receptor beta chains from one sample in a study of shared clonotypes between healthy human individuals. Profiled with immunoSEQ multiplex PCR; TCRdb holds only in-frame clones, not every one. The table records 2 million to 2.5 million clones, just over 90% of them present only once. The sequenced sample consisted of naive CD4+ T cells from PBMCs. These TCRs come from a man aged 18 to 30 in good health. Some clones in this sample may be carry-over from other donors' samples. CDR3s include the opening cysteine and the closing phenylalanine or tryptophan. The D gene is left open where the match is weak. The listing skips clone size in some rows; elsewhere it reads once, few, many or a size class.

TGTGCCAGCAGTTTGGGGGGAGACGAGACCCAGTACTTC	CASSLGGDETQYF	13	.	TRBJ2-5	TRBV28	.
TGTGCCAGCAGCCTCCGGGTGGGGGGGGCTATCACAGATACGCAGTATTTT	CASSLRVGGAITDTQYF	17	.	TRBJ2-3	TRBV5-4	.
TGCGCCAGCAGCTTAGGGCCAAGCGGCACCGGGGAGCTGTTTTTT	CASSLGPSGTGELFF	15	once	TRBJ2-2	TRBV5-1	.
TGCAGCGTTGAAGAGGTCCAGGGTGGGGACACTGAAGCTTTCTTT	CSVEEVQGGDTEAFF	15	few	TRBJ1-1	TRBV29-1	.
TGTGCCAGCAGCTTAGAGGTCCTAGCGGGAGTCAATGAGCAGTTCTTC	CASSLEVLAGVNEQFF	16	.	TRBJ2-1	TRBV7-2	TRBD2
TGTGCCAGCAGCGTAGTTACGAACACTGAAGCTTTCTTT	CASSVVTNTEAFF	13	few	TRBJ1-1	TRBV9	.
TGTGCCAGTAGTCCGGGGTGGCAGGGCGTGACTGGCTACACCTTC	CASSPGWQGVTGYTF	15	once	TRBJ1-2	TRBV19	.
TGCGCCAGCAGCCCCTTGACTAGCGGGAACAATGAGCAGTTCTTC	CASSPLTSGNNEQFF	15	.	TRBJ2-1	TRBV5-1	TRBD2
TGTGCCAGTAGTACCGGCAGGGGGACCTTCAAGCAGTACTTC	CASSTGRGTFKQYF	14	.	TRBJ2-7	TRBV19	TRBD1
TGTGCCAGCAGCCAAACCATCCTGGCTGGAAACACCATATATTTT	CASSQTILAGNTIYF	15	.	TRBJ1-3	TRBV4-2	.
TGTGCCAGCAGTTTATTGCCCTGGGAAAAACTGTTTTTT	CASSLLPWEKLFF	13	few	TRBJ1-4	TRBV28	.
TGCGCCAGCAGCCGTATAAGGACGGATGGTGACTGGTATGGCTACACCTTC	CASSRIRTDGDWYGYTF	17	.	TRBJ1-2	TRBV5-1	.
TGTGCCAGCAGTTTGAGGGGATTCGAGCAGTACTTC	CASSLRGFEQYF	12	.	TRBJ2-7	TRBV27	.
TGTGCCAGCAGCAAAAGGGGGCCGAGGGGCCAACTGAACACCGGGGAGCTGTTTTTT	CASSKRGPRGQLNTGELFF	19	.	TRBJ2-2	TRBV7-3	TRBD1
TGTGCCAGCAGTCCCGACAGGGGCGAGCAGTACTTC	CASSPDRGEQYF	12	.	TRBJ2-7	TRBV27	TRBD1
TGTGCCTGGTACAAACGGGGGGCTAATGAAAAACTGTTTTTT	CAWYKRGANEKLFF	14	.	TRBJ1-4	TRBV30	.
TGTGCCAGCAGCTCATGGACAGGTAGCTCCTACGAGCAGTACTTC	CASSSWTGSSYEQYF	15	.	TRBJ2-7	TRBV28	TRBD1
TGTGCCAGCAGCTTAGACAGAGAGACCCAGTACTTC	CASSLDRETQYF	12	.	TRBJ2-5	TRBV11-3	.
TGTGCCACCAAGAGCACACAGGGGGCAGACACTGAAGCTTTCTTT	CATKSTQGADTEAFF	15	.	TRBJ1-1	TRBV5-6	TRBD1
TGCAGCGTTGCGGTCCGAGATACGCAGTATTTT	CSVAVRDTQYF	11	.	TRBJ2-3	TRBV29-1	.
TGTGCCAGCTCGGACCAACGGGCCTCTGGAAACACCATATATTTT	CASSDQRASGNTIYF	15	.	TRBJ1-3	TRBV18	.
TGTGCGGTAGGGGAGGGGAGGGGACAAGAGACCCAGTACTTC	CAVGEGRGQETQYF	14	.	TRBJ2-5	TRBV28	TRBD2
TGTGCCAGCAGCCTAATGACAGGGATGAGCTATGGCTACACCTTC	CASSLMTGMSYGYTF	15	.	TRBJ1-2	TRBV7-3	TRBD1
TGCGCCAGCAGCCCCATAGGGACTAGCGGGAGGGATACGCAGTATTTT	CASSPIGTSGRDTQYF	16	.	TRBJ2-3	TRBV4-1	TRBD2
TGTGCCAGCAGTTCAGCGGGAGAGGGCTACAATGAGCAGTTCTTC	CASSSAGEGYNEQFF	15	.	TRBJ2-1	TRBV28	TRBD2
TGTGCCAGCAGTTTAAGGTGGACAGGGGTTTCAATGAACACTGAAGCTTTCTTT	CASSLRWTGVSMNTEAFF	18	.	TRBJ1-1	TRBV28	TRBD1
TGTGCCAGCAGCGTAGCTACGACAGGGATCCTTTACAATGGCTACACCTTC	CASSVATTGILYNGYTF	17	once	TRBJ1-2	TRBV9	TRBD1
TGTGCCAGTAGTTGGGGGGCCCGAACGGGAAACACCATATATTTT	CASSWGARTGNTIYF	15	.	TRBJ1-3	TRBV19	.